Listed below are T cell receptor beta chains from one sample, sequenced in a study of blood T cell repertoires in COVID-19. Measured with immunoSEQ multiplex PCR; TCRdb has only the in-frame clones, and not every one. Of 250,000 or so clones in the sample, around 87% were seen once. Material for sequencing was peripheral blood. These receptors all stem from a woman in her sixties with COVID-19, enrolled during active disease. Both conserved end residues are part of each CDR3. The D gene is left open where the match is weak.

TRBJ2-7 | TRBV6-5 | TRBD1 | 12 | CACRDRGHEQYF
TRBJ2-1 | TRBV5-1 | . | 11 | CASSSTVEQFF
TRBJ2-3 | TRBV7-9 | TRBD2 | 15 | CASSFASGGTDTQYF
TRBJ2-1 | TRBV5-6 | TRBD1 | 16 | CASSPDRGATYNEQFF
TRBJ2-2 | TRBV7-6 | . | 16 | CASSLAGTRNTGELFF
TRBJ2-7 | TRBV28 | . | 13 | CASGRLALYEQYF
TRBJ1-1 | TRBV11-3 | TRBD1 | 12 | CASSSDRGEAFF
TRBJ1-3 | TRBV7-7 | . | 17 | CASTPPAGGGSGNTIYF
TRBJ1-5 | TRBV6-1 | . | 15 | CASSEKGEGSQPQHF
TRBJ1-5 | TRBV11-3 | . | 16 | CASSRSAVLSNQPQHF
TRBJ2-1 | TRBV27 | . | 13 | CASSPGRGNEQFF
TRBJ2-2 | TRBV7-3 | TRBD2 | 16 | CASSSPSGFGTGELFF
TRBJ2-7 | TRBV3-1/TRBV3-2 | TRBD2 | 15 | CASRRAGGCSYEQYF
TRBJ1-3 | TRBV27 | TRBD1 | 16 | CASSRLTGTGRNTIYF
TRBJ1-1 | TRBV6-5 | TRBD1 | 15 | CASGPPGQMNTEAFF
TRBJ2-3 | TRBV29-1 | TRBD2 | 14 | CSAEGRGDTDTQYF
TRBJ2-5 | TRBV24-1 | TRBD2 | 16 | CATSDPRGRAKETQYF
TRBJ1-1 | TRBV19 | . | 13 | CASSIKIGVEAFF